The 17 T cell receptor beta chains below come from one sample, sequenced in a study of blood T cell repertoires in COVID-19. TCRdb's copy holds only in-frame clones and misses some; the assay was immunoSEQ multiplex PCR. The sample carries fewer than 500,000 clones, around 87% recorded once. Sequencing was carried out using PBMCs or T cells enriched from blood (not recorded which). The receptors derive from a man aged 25-45 years who had recovered from COVID-19.

The chain couples TRBV6-2 or TRBV6-3 to TRBJ1-6, with 9 bases that match TRBD1. V lost 6 bases to trimming and J lost 9 bases; unmatched junction nucleotides: 9. The germline V gene has CDR1 MNHEY and CDR2 SVGEGT. This CDR3 region has 15 residues. The chain's CDR3 is CASSPPGTGSSPLHF. CDR3 bases: TGTGCCAGCAGCCCCCCCGGGACAGGGAGTTCACCCCTCCACTTT.

The chain recombines TRBV5-1 with TRBJ1-1, with TRBD1 matching over 9 bases. Germline loops: CDR1 SGHRS, CDR2 YFSETQ. CDR3 size: 16 residues. The trim removed 0 bases at V and 3 bases at J, leaving 6 bases unmatched. CDR3 loop: CASSLGTGARDTEAFF. CDR3 DNA: TGCGCCAGCAGCTTGGGGACAGGGGCAAGGGACACTGAAGCTTTCTTT.

This chain uses TRBV5-1 with TRBJ2-2, with TRBD1 matching 7 bases. V gave up 4 bases and J gave up 6 bases; unmatched junction bases: 9. Looked up from germline, CDR1 is SGHRS and CDR2 is YFSETQ. CDR3 length: 15 amino acids. CDR3 residues: CASSLDRVRSGELFF. The CDR3 nucleotides read TGCGCCAGCAGCCTAGACAGGGTTCGGTCCGGGGAGCTGTTTTTT.

Concerning this clone: Other nucleotide sequences in the sample specify the same CDR3. The chain recombines TRBV7-2 with TRBJ2-5, with 9 positions matching TRBD2. This CDR3 comprises 15 residues. CDR1 and CDR2 from the germline V gene are SGHTA and FQGNSA. J was trimmed by 4 bases and V by 2 bases; bases with no gene match: 5. The CDR3 here is CASSLRRGGPETQYF. CDR3 DNA: TGTGCCAGCAGCTTAAGGCGGGGGGGCCCAGAGACCCAGTACTTC.

The chain recombines TRBV6-1 with TRBJ2-5; TRBD2 matches at 13 bases. The CDR3 is 17 amino acids. Germline loops: CDR1 MNHNS, CDR2 SASEGT. The V gene end was trimmed by 2 bases and the J gene end by 6 bases; junction bases not matched to a gene: 9. The CDR3 coding sequence is TGTGCCAGCAGTGAACCGGCACTAGCGGGGGGGCGGCAGACCCAGTACTTC. Translation gives CASSEPALAGGRQTQYF.

J is TRBJ1-1 and V is TRBV27, with D uncertain. The CDR3 has 15 residues. V gave up 5 bases and J gave up 0 bases, with 13 bases separating them. Per the germline V gene, CDR1 is MNHEY and CDR2 is SMNVEV (reference sequence). In DNA form, the CDR3 reads TGTGCCAGCAGTCGGACGGGAGCCTTGAACACTGAAGCTTTCTTT. Amino acids: CASSRTGALNTEAFF.

J is TRBJ1-1 and V is TRBV6-5, with D hard to call. Germline V lookup: CDR1 MNHEY, CDR2 SVGAGI. The CDR3 covers 13 residues. V lost 8 bases and J 10 bases, leaving 20 bases between the germline ends. The CDR3 protein is CASAGGVVRRAFF. The CDR3 DNA follows: TGTGCCAGCGCGGGTGGGGTGGTCCGTAGAGCTTTCTTT.

The chain has TRBV6-6 and TRBJ1-2; 9 positions agree with TRBD1. CDR3 length: 14 amino acids. Germline assignment: CDR1 MNHNY and CDR2 SVGAGI (reference sequence). J gave up 0 bases and V 6 bases, and 2 bases lay outside the gene matches. The CDR3 spells CASRGQGSNYGYTF. The CDR3 DNA sequence: TGTGCCAGCAGAGGACAGGGGTCTAACTATGGCTACACCTTC.

CDR3 in DNA: TGTGCCAGCAGCTTAGATCGAGTGCAGCCCCAGCATTTT. It encodes CASSLDRVQPQHF. This chain connects TRBV11-2 to TRBJ1-5; D is unresolved. The length of the CDR3 is 13 residues. Trimming removed 0 bases from V and 7 bases from J, with 7 bases in between. Germline-derived CDR1 and CDR2 are SGHAT and FQNNGV.

The rearrangement uses TRBV9 and TRBJ1-2; D gene unclear. The germline V gene encodes CDR1 SGDLS and CDR2 YYNGEE. V shed 0 bases and J shed 4 bases, with 10 bases lying between them. This CDR3 has 14 amino acids. The CDR3 DNA sequence: TGTGCCAGCAGCGTAGACCAAACTAGCTATGGCTACACCTTC. It encodes CASSVDQTSYGYTF.

The chain links TRBV5-1 to TRBJ2-1; 10 bases are shared with TRBD2. The CDR3 runs to 15 residues. Germline-derived CDR1 and CDR2 are SGHRS and YFSETQ. V lost 0 bases, J lost 5 bases, and 2 bases stayed unmatched. CDR3 protein: CASSLAGLADNEQFF. The CDR3 nucleotides read TGCGCCAGCAGCTTGGCCGGACTAGCGGACAATGAGCAGTTCTTC.

This chain joins TRBV29-1 and TRBJ2-7; D remains ambiguous. Trimming stripped 4 bases from V and 2 bases from J, with 9 bases between. The CDR3 extends over 12 amino acids. The germline V gene encodes CDR1 SQVTM and CDR2 ANQGSEA. The CDR3 loop is CSVGGGAYEQYF. The CDR3 DNA is TGCAGCGTTGGAGGCGGCGCCTACGAGCAGTACTTC.

The sample holds many counts of this clone. This rearrangement joins TRBV5-4 to TRBJ1-1; D uncertain. From germline, CDR1 is SGHNT and CDR2 YYREEE (reference sequence). CDR3 size: 12 residues. V lost 5 bases to trimming and J lost 4 bases, with 9 bases between them. The CDR3 loop reads CASSRAGTEAFF. The CDR3 region has the DNA TGTGCCAGCAGTCGGGCGGGCACTGAAGCTTTCTTT.

This clone occurred once. The rearrangement uses TRBV25-1 and TRBJ1-5; 9 bases agree with TRBD1. Germline-derived CDR1 and CDR2 are MGHDK and SYGVNS. The CDR3 length is 16 residues. V was pared by 2 bases and J by 5 bases, with 7 bases of the junction left unmatched. The CDR3 here is CASSEGQGRRDQPQHF. The CDR3, as DNA: TGTGCCAGCAGTGAAGGACAGGGGCGGAGAGATCAGCCCCAGCATTTT.

The V and J genes are TRBV4-2 and TRBJ2-7; no firm D call. Germline values: CDR1 LGHNA, CDR2 YNFKEQ. With 0 bases removed from V and 5 bases from J, the gap between germline ends came to 14 bases. This CDR3 is 15 amino acids long. The CDR3 region is CASSQDLTGRDEQYF. CDR3 in DNA: TGTGCCAGCAGCCAAGATCTGACCGGCCGGGACGAGCAGTACTTC.

The gene calls are TRBV11-2 and TRBJ2-5; D possibly corresponds to TRBD1 (6 bases). The CDR3 consists of 18 residues. The germline gives CDR1 SGHAT, CDR2 FQNNGV. V was cut by 0 bases and J by 0 bases, with 17 bases left in between. The CDR3 region has the DNA TGTGCCAGCAGCTTAGATCTACAGGAAGGGACAAACCAAGAGACCCAGTACTTC. Its translation: CASSLDLQEGTNQETQYF.

V and J are TRBV29-1 and TRBJ1-3; D remains ambiguous. This CDR3 is built from 14 residues. Germline V gene sequence: CDR1 SQVTM, CDR2 ANQGSEA. The V end lost 2 bases, the J end lost 0 bases, and 8 bases lay between the germline ends. The DNA of the CDR3 is TGCAGCGTTGAAATGTCGTACTCTGGAAACACCATATATTTT. Translation gives CSVEMSYSGNTIYF.